Below are 21 T cell receptor beta chains sequenced from a single sample in a study of graft-versus-host responses after intestinal transplantation. The antigens of these receptors remain unknown. Profiled with immunoSEQ multiplex PCR; TCRdb holds only in-frame clones, not every one. In the table there are about 99,000 clones, 90% to 95% of which are singletons. Sequences were derived from unstimulated CD8+ T cells sorted from spleen or lymph node cells, sampled before intestinal transplant. Receptors were obtained from a human donor who received an intestinal transplant.

CDR3 sequence: CASSLDLNRAATNEKLFF. The DNA of the CDR3 is TGTGCCAGCAGCTTAGATTTGAACAGGGCGGCGACTAATGAAAAACTGTTTTTT. This chain links TRBV11-2 with TRBJ1-4, with a possible D match to TRBD1 (6 bases). Per the germline V gene, CDR1 is SGHAT and CDR2 is FQNNGV. The CDR3 covers 18 residues. The V and J ends lost 0 bases and 2 bases respectively, with 16 bases between them.

The V and J genes are TRBV6-5 and TRBJ2-7; D gene uncertain. The V gene lost 5 bases and the J gene lost 4 bases, with 9 bases spanning the gap. This CDR3 spans 12 amino acids. CDR1 and CDR2 (germline): MNHEY, SVGAGI. CDR3 protein: CASSEFPYEQYF. The CDR3 nucleotides read TGTGCCAGCAGTGAATTTCCATACGAGCAGTACTTC.

The chain joins TRBV7-3 to TRBJ2-3; no clear D gene. Germline V gives CDR1 SGHTA, CDR2 FQGTGA. V gave up 5 bases and J gave up 4 bases, with 10 bases separating them. This CDR3 has 13 residues. The CDR3 is CASSQLGSDTQYF. In DNA, the CDR3 is TGTGCCAGCAGCCAACTGGGATCAGATACGCAGTATTTT.

The count of this clone is one. CDR3 DNA sequence: TGTGCCAGCAGCCCCGGGACTTATTTTTACAATGAGCAGTTCTTC. Protein: CASSPGTYFYNEQFF. The chain links TRBV7-2 to TRBJ2-1; D possibly corresponds to TRBD2 (6 bases). This CDR3 contains 15 residues. Germline V gives CDR1 SGHTA, CDR2 FQGNSA. V was pared by 5 bases and J by 4 bases, with 15 bases between.

This chain links TRBV9 with TRBJ2-2; D is possibly TRBD1 or TRBD2 (5 bases each). The CDR3 covers 17 residues. V gave up 0 bases and J gave up 0 bases, with 12 bases separating them. CDR1 and CDR2 from the germline V gene are SGDLS and YYNGEE. CDR3 nucleotides: TGTGCCAGCAGCGTAGTAACCCGGGGCCCGAACACCGGGGAGCTGTTTTTT. Translating gives CASSVVTRGPNTGELFF.

The chain is built from TRBV6-5 and TRBJ2-5, with a weak D call TRBD2 (7 bases). CDR3 length: 16 amino acids. The V and J ends lost 2 bases and 5 bases respectively, with 18 bases between them. CDR1 and CDR2 from the germline V gene are MNHEY and SVGAGI. CDR3 nucleotides: TGTGCCAGCAGTTACCCTCGTGGGGGGGCTAAGGAGACCCAGTACTTC. Its translation is CASSYPRGGAKETQYF.

V is TRBV6-1 and J is TRBJ2-5; D unresolved. Germline loops: CDR1 MNHNS, CDR2 SASEGT. Between the trimmed V and J ends, which lost 1 base and 5 bases, there was a span of 11 bases. This CDR3 is 14 amino acids long. The chain's CDR3 is CASSEVWVSETQYF. CDR3 coding DNA: TGTGCCAGCAGTGAAGTTTGGGTTAGTGAGACCCAGTACTTC.

In DNA, the CDR3 is TGCAGCGCTACAGGGGCCCTTCTCTACAATGAGCAGTTCTTC. Translating it yields CSATGALLYNEQFF. The chain employs TRBV29-1 and TRBJ2-1; 7 bases line up with TRBD1. This CDR3 is 14 amino acids long. Germline V gene sequence: CDR1 SQVTM, CDR2 ANQGSEA. Trimming at V came to 7 bases and at J to 3 bases, leaving 9 bases not matched to a gene.

The rearrangement links TRBV27 to TRBJ1-5, with D unclear. Per germline, CDR1 MNHEY and CDR2 SMNVEV (reference sequence). Deletions cut 2 bases from V and 4 bases from J, with 9 bases between. The CDR3 length is 14 residues. CDR3 protein: CASSLRGHNQPQHF. In DNA form, the CDR3 reads TGTGCCAGCAGTTTAAGAGGGCATAATCAGCCCCAGCATTTT.

This sequence joins TRBV27 and TRBJ1-4; 9 positions match TRBD1. Germline lookup yields CDR1 MNHEY and CDR2 SMNVEV (reference sequence). The CDR3 sequence is 14 residues long. V shed 5 bases, J shed 5 bases, and the junction held 3 bases outside the gene matches. CDR3 loop: CASSTGQGNEKLFF. DNA for the CDR3: TGTGCCAGCAGTACCGGACAGGGGAATGAAAAACTGTTTTTT. Variable domain in full (rest from reference TRBV27 and TRBJ1-4): EAQVTQNPRYLITVTGKKLTVTCSQNMNHEYMSWYRQDPGLGLRQIYYSMNVEVTDKGDVPEGYKVSRKEKRNFPLILESPSPNQTSLYFCASSTGQGNEKLFFGSGTQLSVL.

The chain carries TRBV9 and TRBJ2-3; 8 bases align to TRBD2. The ends lost 7 bases at V and 5 bases at J; junction bases unmatched: 12. The CDR3 spans 15 residues. Germline V CDR1 and CDR2: SGDLS, YYNGEE. The DNA for the CDR3 is TGTGCCAGCTCTATTACGGGGGGGCGAGGAGATACGCAGTATTTT. Its translation: CASSITGGRGDTQYF.

The CDR3 protein is CASTPIAGGPSWIEQFF. In DNA, the CDR3 is TGCGCCAGCACCCCCATAGCGGGGGGACCCTCTTGGATTGAGCAGTTCTTC. V and J are TRBV4-1 and TRBJ2-1, with TRBD2 identical over 10 bases. Unmatched junction bases numbered 18, after V lost 7 bases and J lost 9 bases. Germline CDR1 and CDR2: MGHRA and YSYEKL. The CDR3 length is 17 residues.

V and J are TRBV2 and TRBJ2-6, with 7 bases fitting TRBD1. This CDR3 is 21 amino acids long. Germline V gene data show CDR1 as SNHLY and CDR2 as FYNNEI. Trimming at V came to 4 bases and at J to 0 bases, leaving 18 bases not matched to a gene. The CDR3 sequence is CASSVRATGYASGSGANVLTF. CDR3 sequence (DNA): TGTGCCAGCAGTGTTCGAGCGACAGGGTACGCCTCCGGCTCTGGGGCCAACGTCCTGACTTTC.

J is TRBJ2-1 and V is TRBV9, with TRBD1 identical over 9 bases. The CDR3 length is 15 residues. The V and J ends lost 4 bases and 7 bases, in that order; junction bases with no gene match: 9. Per germline, CDR1 SGDLS and CDR2 YYNGEE. CDR3 sequence (DNA): TGTGCCAGCAGCCCCACAGGGGGCGCAAGTAATGAGCAGTTCTTC. It translates to CASSPTGGASNEQFF. The full variable domain, in which reference TRBV9 and TRBJ2-1 provide the parts outside the CDR3, is DSGVTQTPKHLITATGQRVTLRCSPRSGDLSVYWYQQSLDQGLQFLIQYYNGEERAKGNILERFSAQQFPDLHSELNLSSLELGDSALYFCASSPTGGASNEQFFGPGTRLTVL.

This clone was found a few times. This chain connects TRBV4-1 to TRBJ1-4; 7 bases line up with TRBD1. Germline trimming cut 0 bases from V and 4 bases from J; bases unmatched to any gene: 2. The germline V gene encodes CDR1 MGHRA and CDR2 YSYEKL. The CDR3 is made up of 15 amino acids. The CDR3 nucleotides are TGCGCCAGCAGCCAAGAGACAGGGCTTAATGAAAAACTGTTTTTT. Its translation: CASSQETGLNEKLFF.

CDR3 nucleotide sequence: TGTGCCAGCAGTTACCTCGCAAATCAAGAGACCCAGTACTTC. The encoded protein is CASSYLANQETQYF. V gene TRBV6-5 combines with J gene TRBJ2-5; no clear D. The germline gives CDR1 MNHEY, CDR2 SVGAGI. With 2 bases removed from V and 2 bases from J, the gap between germline ends came to 9 bases. This CDR3 spans 14 amino acids.

The chain couples TRBV7-9 to TRBJ2-2; 8 bases are shared with TRBD1. CDR1 is SEHNR and CDR2 is FQNEAQ in the germline V gene (reference sequence). The CDR3 totals 16 residues. V lost 3 bases to trimming and J lost 5 bases; unmatched junction nucleotides: 8. The DNA for the CDR3 is TGTGCCAGCAGCTTGCCAGGGGGCGCGTTGACCGGGGAGCTGTTTTTT. Amino acids: CASSLPGGALTGELFF.

The rearrangement joins TRBV7-9 to TRBJ2-3, with D unclear. Trimming removed 3 bases at V and 6 bases at J, with 1 base between. The germline gives CDR1 SEHNR, CDR2 FQNEAQ (reference sequence). The CDR3 totals 10 residues. The CDR3 nucleotides read TGTGCCAGCAGCTTGGATACGCAGTATTTT. This gives the protein CASSLDTQYF.

The chain couples TRBV7-2 to TRBJ1-5; D may be TRBD1 (5 bases). V was trimmed by 3 bases and J by 6 bases, leaving 15 bases between them. The CDR3 has 15 amino acids. The germline V gene has CDR1 SGHTA and CDR2 FQGNSA. The CDR3 here is CASSFSGSSRQPQHF. The CDR3 DNA sequence: TGTGCCAGCAGCTTCTCAGGGAGTAGTCGTCAGCCCCAGCATTTT.

The V and J genes are TRBV27 and TRBJ1-1; D is uncertain. Looked up from germline, CDR1 is MNHEY and CDR2 is SMNVEV (reference sequence). V shed 4 bases and J shed 7 bases, with 7 bases lying between them. CDR3 length: 11 amino acids. The CDR3 DNA sequence: TGTGCCAGCAGTTCCGGCTTTGAAGCTTTCTTT. Translated, it gives CASSSGFEAFF.

The chain links TRBV19 to TRBJ1-1; D perhaps matches TRBD1 (5 bases). The CDR3 consists of 12 residues. V dropped 8 bases and J dropped 2 bases, with 9 bases sitting between them. Germline V gene data show CDR1 as LNHDA and CDR2 as SQIVND (reference sequence). The CDR3 DNA sequence: TGTGCCAGTCGGGACGGAAACACTGAAGCTTTCTTT. It translates to CASRDGNTEAFF.